This TCR beta chain came from a study of response to subunit inactivated influenza vaccine. Notes on this clonotype: Its antigen is as yet unknown.

One entry per CDR3 protein, called by TCRdb with MiXCR from the RT-PCR reads. Counted here are 430,000 or so distinct CDR3 sequences, approximately 9.9% occurring once; the ten biggest clones make up about an eighth. Study-level results: Each seasonal flu vaccination may recruit only limited new T cells, authors suggested.

The source material was PBMCs from blood, sampled 45 days after vaccination. The origin of this receptor is a man aged 45-65 years who received an inactivated influenza vaccine.

CDR3: CASSPRLGGYEQYF. CDR3 nucleotide sequence: TGTGCCAGCAGCCCACGCCTCGGGGGCTACGAGCAGTACTTC. The rearrangement uses TRBV3-1 and TRBJ2-7; TRBD2 might be the D (6 bases). This CDR3 is built from 14 residues. V lost 4 bases and J lost 3, with 13 bases in between. CDR1 is LGHDT and CDR2 is YNNKEL in the germline V gene (reference sequence).